A selection of T cell receptor beta chains follows, all from one sample in a study of T cell repertoires in cytomegalovirus infection. TCRdb redid the calling of the reads with MiXCR, one entry per CDR3 protein. The sample includes about 740,000 distinct CDR3 sequences, 35% to 45% of them seen just once. The sample was PBMCs. The receptor set was obtained from a human donor in good health (CMV status not recorded). Some clones in this sample may be carry-over from other donors' samples. CDR3s include the opening cysteine and the closing phenylalanine or tryptophan. A D gene is named only where the DNA matches it firmly. Part of the rows lack a size; the others show once, few, many or a class for expanded clones.

j_gene,d_gene,abundance,len,v_gene,CDR3nt,CDR3aa
TRBJ2-1,-,few,15,TRBV5-4,TGTGCCAGCAGCTTAGGGCCGGCGGCGAGCAATGAGCAGTTCTTC,CASSLGPAASNEQFF
TRBJ1-5,TRBD1,few,15,TRBV6-1,TGTGCCAGCAGCCCGGGACAGGGCCCTCATCAGCCCCAGCATTTT,CASSPGQGPHQPQHF
TRBJ2-5,TRBD2,-,17,TRBV24-1,TGTGCCACCAGTGAGGGACTAGCGGGAGTTTCGGCGGAGACCCAGTACTTC,CATSEGLAGVSAETQYF
TRBJ1-6,TRBD1,few,14,TRBV5-1,TGCGCCAGCAGCAAGGGACAGGATAATTCACCCCTCCACTTT,CASSKGQDNSPLHF
TRBJ2-1,-,-,13,TRBV20-1,TGCAGTGCTGAAAGACTAGCCTACAATGAGCAGTTCTTC,CSAERLAYNEQFF
TRBJ2-5,TRBD1,-,16,TRBV6-1,TGTGCCAGCAGTCGGGTCACCGGGACAGGGCAAGAGACCCAGTACTTC,CASSRVTGTGQETQYF
TRBJ1-2,-,-,16,TRBV11-2,TGTGCCAGCAGCCCCCAGACCGACTTTGCTAACTATGGCTACACCTTC,CASSPQTDFANYGYTF
TRBJ1-1,-,-,15,TRBV7-9,TGTGCCAGCAGCTCCTGGGGGGGGAGTACCACTGAAGCTTTCTTT,CASSSWGGSTTEAFF
TRBJ2-1,-,-,14,TRBV20-1,TGCAGTGCTCTTGGGTCAAGCTCCTACAATGAGCAGTTCTTC,CSALGSSSYNEQFF
TRBJ1-6,TRBD1,-,14,TRBV2,TGTGCCAGCATAAACAGGGGTTCGAATTCACCCCTCCACTTT,CASINRGSNSPLHF
TRBJ1-1,-,many,11,TRBV28,TGTGCCAGCAGTCGGGGACTTGAAGCTTTCTTT,CASSRGLEAFF
TRBJ1-5,-,-,14,TRBV18,TGTGCCAGCTCACCAGGGGTAGCCAATCAGCCCCAGCATTTT,CASSPGVANQPQHF
TRBJ2-3,-,-,13,TRBV19,TGTGCCAGTAGTATCGGGAAAACAGATACGCAGTATTTT,CASSIGKTDTQYF
TRBJ1-2,TRBD1,few,13,TRBV11-2,TGTGCCAGCAGCCCAGCAGGGGGGTCTGGCTACACCTTC,CASSPAGGSGYTF
TRBJ2-1,TRBD1,-,14,TRBV7-9,TGTGCCAGCAGCACCGACAGGGGTCACGGTGAGCAGTTCTTC,CASSTDRGHGEQFF
TRBJ2-1,-,-,15,TRBV7-6,TGTGCCAGCAGCTCCCTGTTCGGATCCTACAATGAGCAGTTCTTC,CASSSLFGSYNEQFF
TRBJ2-5,TRBD1,-,16,TRBV5-1,TGCGCCAGCAGACTTCACACGACAGGGCCCAGAGAGACCCAGTACTTC,CASRLHTTGPRETQYF
TRBJ2-3,TRBD2,many,14,TRBV7-9,TGTGCCAGCAGTCCTAGCGGGCCCGCAGATACGCAGTATTTT,CASSPSGPADTQYF
TRBJ1-6,-,-,16,TRBV10-2,TGCGCCAGCAGAGGGGGTGTTGGCTCCTATAATTCACCCCTCCACTTT,CASRGGVGSYNSPLHF
TRBJ2-5,TRBD1,few,16,TRBV5-4,TGTGCCAGCAGCCTGAAAGGGACAGGGGCGTTGGAGACCCAGTACTTC,CASSLKGTGALETQYF
TRBJ2-1,-,-,14,TRBV5-4,TGTGCCAGCAGCTTGGCCTCGGAGGGCAATGAGCAGTTCTTC,CASSLASEGNEQFF
TRBJ2-7,-,few,15,TRBV7-9,TGTGCCAGCAGCCCCTACGGGAAAGGGGTCCACGAGCAGTACTTC,CASSPYGKGVHEQYF
TRBJ1-4,-,-,16,TRBV7-9,TGTGCCAGCAGCCGACTCCTTACAGGTGACGGTGAAAAACTGTTTTTT,CASSRLLTGDGEKLFF
TRBJ1-4,TRBD1,-,15,TRBV12-3/TRBV12-4,TGTGCCAGCAGCCACGGACAGGGGCAAAATGAAAAACTGTTTTTT,CASSHGQGQNEKLFF
TRBJ2-6,-,-,13,TRBV28,TGTGCCAGCAGTAATCACGGGGCCAACGTCCTGACTTTC,CASSNHGANVLTF
TRBJ2-3,-,-,15,TRBV6-2/TRBV6-3,TGTGCCAGCAGCCCGGGGACCACAGGGACAGATACGCAGTATTTT,CASSPGTTGTDTQYF
TRBJ1-2,-,-,17,TRBV27,TGTGCCAGCAGTCCCATCTTTCGGGAGCAGGGCGGGGGAGGCTACACCTTC,CASSPIFREQGGGGYTF
TRBJ2-3,TRBD1,-,16,TRBV5-4,TGTGCCAGCAGCCTAGACAGGGCACGGGTGATAGATACGCAGTATTTT,CASSLDRARVIDTQYF
TRBJ1-5,-,-,16,TRBV12-3/TRBV12-4,TGTGCCAGCAGCCCGTCGAGCCAGGGGAGCAATCAGCCCCAGCATTTT,CASSPSSQGSNQPQHF
TRBJ1-1,-,few,16,TRBV7-3,TGTGCCAGCAGCCCGCTTATGACACCCTTTAACACTGAAGCTTTCTTT,CASSPLMTPFNTEAFF
TRBJ2-7,-,-,11,TRBV10-3,TGTGCCATCAGTGAGTCAAACGAGCAGTACTTC,CAISESNEQYF
TRBJ2-7,-,few,15,TRBV7-6,TGTGCCAGCAGCTTAGTCGCCGACAGGTCCTACGAGCAGTACTTC,CASSLVADRSYEQYF
TRBJ2-7,-,-,11,TRBV28,TGTGCCAGCAGTTTAACTTCTTGGCAGTACTTC,CASSLTSWQYF
TRBJ2-1,-,-,15,TRBV5-3,TGTGCCAGCAGCTTGGACATTGGCAACTACAATGAGCAGTTCTTC,CASSLDIGNYNEQFF
TRBJ1-5,TRBD1,-,17,TRBV27,TGTGCCAGCAGTTTAAGGGGGACAGCGACCTACAATCAGCCCCAGCATTTT,CASSLRGTATYNQPQHF
TRBJ2-3,TRBD1,-,17,TRBV6-1,TGTGCCAGTATAGTACAGGGGATTTCGATGTTCACAGATACGCAGTATTTT,CASIVQGISMFTDTQYF
TRBJ1-3,-,-,16,TRBV9,TGTGCCAGCAGCACAAGCGGACAGAACTCTGGAAACACCATATATTTT,CASSTSGQNSGNTIYF
TRBJ2-5,TRBD1,-,17,TRBV12-3/TRBV12-4,TGTGCCAGCAGTTTAGCGATTCTGGGACAGGGGCAAGAGACCCAGTACTTC,CASSLAILGQGQETQYF
TRBJ2-3,-,-,13,TRBV20-1,TGCAGTGCCAGAGATGGCAGAGCAGATACGCAGTATTTT,CSARDGRADTQYF
TRBJ2-1,TRBD2,-,14,TRBV6-2/TRBV6-3,TGTGCCAGCTGGGACGGGGGGTTCTACAATGAGCAGTTCTTC,CASWDGGFYNEQFF